The source of this TCR beta chain is a study of T-cell memory formation after mild COVID-19. A 5'RACE reaction primed in the constant segment made cDNA libraries of TCR alpha and TCR beta, and these carried sample barcodes and UMIs. Each CDR3 protein is one row after TCRdb ran MiXCR on the 5' RACE reads. Of about 470,000 distinct CDR3 sequences listed, 20% to 30% are singletons. Deletions cut 4 bases from V and 3 bases from J, with 10 bases between. This CDR3 is built from 13 residues. Germline V gene sequence: CDR1 SGHRS, CDR2 YFSETQ. This clonotype was counted only a few times. J is TRBJ1-2 and V is TRBV5-1, with D unresolved. This receptor was taken from an adult woman who had mild COVID-19 (a few samples of this study predate the infection). Cell type and time point are not known. The sequencing input was PBMCs or a T cell subset sorted from them (not recorded which). The CDR3 DNA follows: TGCGCCAGCAGCCCCGGGGAAGACTATGGCTACACCTTC. It is translated as CASSPGEDYGYTF.